This T cell receptor beta chain was documented in a study of T cell repertoires in cytomegalovirus infection. Study in general: A matching HLA type, together with CMV infection, was signaled by public TCR beta signatures.

MiXCR, run by TCRdb on the reads, gives a single entry per CDR3 protein. Of fewer than 550,000 distinct CDR3 sequences in the sample, more than 25% were seen once. The source of this sequence is a human donor in good health (CMV status not recorded). Some clones in this sample may be carry-over from other donors' samples. The material sequenced was PBMCs.

The CDR3 protein is CANSLAAHSNEQFF. CDR3 DNA sequence: TGTGCCAACTCTCTAGCGGCCCACAGTAATGAGCAGTTCTTC. This chain connects TRBV2 to TRBJ2-1; TRBD2 agrees at 7 bases. Germline CDR1 and CDR2: SNHLY and FYNNEI. J was trimmed by 7 bases and V by 10 bases; bases with no gene match: 13. The CDR3 is 14 residues long.